A selection of T cell receptor beta chains follows, all from one sample in a study of blood T cell repertoires in COVID-19. The protocol was immunoSEQ multiplex PCR, while the TCRdb copy is restricted to in-frame clones and leaves out a portion. The sample lists about 190,000 clones; less than 90% were seen once. The sample was peripheral blood. Every receptor here comes from a man aged 65 to 85 with active or convalescent COVID-19. Both conserved end residues are part of each CDR3. Fields, in order: clone size, V gene, D gene, J gene, CDR3 DNA, CDR3 protein. A D gene is named only where the DNA matches it firmly. Size tells how often a clone was seen (once, few, many) or the class of an expanded clone, and some rows leave it out.

>.|TRBV18|TRBD1|TRBJ2-5
TGTGCCAGCTCACCGTTCGGGACAGGGGTTCCCTACTTC
CASSPFGTGVPYF
>once|TRBV7-2|.|TRBJ1-4
TGTGCCAGCAGCTTATTCTCGGGGGGTGAAAAACTGTTTTTT
CASSLFSGGEKLFF
>.|TRBV12-5|TRBD1|TRBJ2-2
TGTGCTAGTGGTTTGGGTCCACAGGGGCCGACCGGGGAGCTGTTTTTT
CASGLGPQGPTGELFF
>.|TRBV27|TRBD1|TRBJ1-5
TGTGCCAGCAAATTTGGGACAGGGCAATATGGCAATCAGCCCCAGCATTTT
CASKFGTGQYGNQPQHF
>.|TRBV27|.|TRBJ1-5
TGTGCCAGCAATCCCCATGGGGGGTTTCAGCCCCAGCATTTT
CASNPHGGFQPQHF
>.|TRBV2|.|TRBJ2-5
TGTGCCAGCAGGAGGAAGAGTGTAGAGACCCAGTACTTC
CASRRKSVETQYF
>.|TRBV27|TRBD2|TRBJ2-7
TGTGCCAGCACCCTTCGGTCCCCACTAGCGGGAGCTACAATGTACGAGCAGTACTTC
CASTLRSPLAGATMYEQYF
>.|TRBV5-5|TRBD2|TRBJ2-2
TGTGCCAGCAGCCGAAGGGCCTCGGGGGGCACCGGGGAGCTGTTTTTT
CASSRRASGGTGELFF
>.|TRBV11-2|TRBD2|TRBJ2-1
TGTGCCAGCAGCCGGACTAGCATTTCCCATGAGCAGTTCTTC
CASSRTSISHEQFF
>.|TRBV27|TRBD1|TRBJ2-7
TGTGCCAGCAGTTGGGTGCAGGGGGCGTCCTACGAGCAGTACTTC
CASSWVQGASYEQYF
>.|TRBV28|TRBD1|TRBJ2-1
TGTGCCAGCAGTTTCCCGATGACAGGGATTCGCAATGAGCAGTTCTTC
CASSFPMTGIRNEQFF
>.|TRBV28|TRBD1|TRBJ1-5
TGTGCCAGCAGTTTACCCCGGCAGGGGGCGGCGGATCAGCCCCAGCATTTT
CASSLPRQGAADQPQHF
>.|TRBV5-4|TRBD2|TRBJ2-2
TGTGCCAGCAGCTCCCCCCTTCAGCGGGAGGGCACCGGGGAGCTGTTTTTT
CASSSPLQREGTGELFF
>.|TRBV5-6|.|TRBJ1-2
TGTGCCAGCAGCCTGCGGGTCCCGGGTGGCTACACCTTC
CASSLRVPGGYTF
>.|TRBV5-1|.|TRBJ2-7
TGCGCCAGCAGCTTGGTTGGGGCCACCTACGAGCAGTACTTC
CASSLVGATYEQYF
>.|TRBV5-6|.|TRBJ1-5
TGTGCCAGCAGCCTGGGTGCGGGTGGGGGCAATCAGCCCCAGCATTTT
CASSLGAGGGNQPQHF
>.|TRBV30|TRBD1|TRBJ1-6
TGTGCCTGGAGTGACCGACAGGGCTCCTATAATTCACCCCTCCACTTT
CAWSDRQGSYNSPLHF
>.|TRBV10-2|TRBD1|TRBJ2-5
TGCGCCAGCAGCGGACTGGAGACAGGGGTTCACGAGACCCAGTACTTC
CASSGLETGVHETQYF
>.|TRBV28|.|TRBJ1-1
TGTGCCAGCAGTTTATTGCAGGGCACTGAAGCTTTCTTT
CASSLLQGTEAFF
>.|TRBV20-1|.|TRBJ1-2
TGCAGTGCTAGTGGGGCCTATGGCTACACCTTC
CSASGAYGYTF
>.|TRBV27|TRBD1|TRBJ1-1
TGTGCCAGCAGACCTTCCGGGACAGGGGGTTTAGGGCAAAACGAAAACACTGAAGCTTTCTTT
CASRPSGTGGLGQNENTEAFF
>.|TRBV6-6|.|TRBJ1-2
TGTGCCAGCAGTTACACGATCAGGAACTATGGCTACACCTTC
CASSYTIRNYGYTF
>.|TRBV11-2|.|TRBJ1-3
TGTGCCAGCAGCCGGCGGACAGCCTACTCTGGAAACACCATATATTTT
CASSRRTAYSGNTIYF